This T cell receptor beta chain was recovered during a study of cytomegalovirus exposure and HLA in healthy donors. Study outcomes and limitations: According to reports, the classifier identified cytomegalovirus status with high specificity and sensitivity. In vitro data verified a few CMV-associated chains as specific for CMV antigens. Previous analysis showed most TCR beta V segments were productive about 87% or about 30% of the time.

PCR used 60 Vbeta primers and 13 Jbeta primers. TCRdb's table, derived via immunoSEQ multiplex PCR, lists solely in-frame clones and lacks some. Here the sample table reports under 200,000 clones. A remark on this clone: What it recognizes is unknown.

Germline-derived CDR1 and CDR2 are GTSNPN and SVGIG (reference sequence). V was clipped by 8 bases and J by 7 bases, with 21 bases between them. The CDR3 consists of 13 residues. Specimen: PBMCs. This receptor was obtained from a man in his thirties or forties in good health and CMV-seronegative. The chain employs TRBV30 and TRBJ2-7, with a weak D call TRBD1 (5 bases). In DNA, the CDR3 is TGTGCCCTCCGTGGCGCCTACCCAGGGGAGCAGTACTTC. The encoded protein is CALRGAYPGEQYF.